The T cell receptor (beta chain) under discussion was sequenced for a study of T cells expressing NK-cell markers. Overall study context: It was sorted CD3+CD56-NKG2C+, CD3+CD56+NKG2C- and CD3+CD56+NKG2C+ T cells that provided the TCR beta repertoires.

UMIs accompanied the 5'RACE template switching by which TCR beta cDNA was made. Reanalyzing the 5' RACE reads, TCRdb keeps one entry per CDR3 protein, without DNA. The repertoire shows 450,000 to 600,000 distinct CDR3 sequences; the top ten hold approximately 3.5%. Notes on the study in general: Of the CD8+ T cells in six or seven donors, roughly 1.0-7.5% belonged to dominant NKG2C+ clonotypes.

Comments on this clonotype: The antigen is undetermined.

Germline V CDR1 and CDR2: WSHSY, SAAADI. The CDR3 runs 14 residues. The chain recombines TRBV10-2 with TRBJ2-7; the D call of TRBD1 rests on TCRdb alone, since no DNA is present to check it. The TCR originated in a young man in good health. Sequenced: blood T cells: a sorted CD56 or NKG2C T cell subset, CD4+ or CD8+ T cells, or bulk PBMC T cells (not recorded which). CDR3 protein: CASRPSGQGYEQYF.